The present entry profiles one T cell receptor beta chain with its context. Fresh-frozen tumor tissue and more than two years of survival data were available for all. Trimming pared 2 bases from V and 4 bases from J, leaving 12 bases between. CDR1 and CDR2 (germline): SEHNR, FQNEAQ (reference sequence). The CDR3 runs to 14 residues. This entry is derived from a study of glioma-infiltrating T cells after dendritic cell vaccination. The protocol was immunoSEQ multiplex PCR, while the TCRdb copy is restricted to in-frame clones and leaves out a portion. The data contain 65,000 to 90,000 clones, about 80% of them singletons.

Here the sequenced sample was blood, taken before dendritic cell vaccination. The origin of this receptor is a human donor with glioblastoma. The V gene is TRBV7-9, the J gene TRBJ2-7, with TRBD2 as a possible D gene (6 bases). CDR3 in amino acids: CASSLTPRGYEQYF. The CDR3 DNA sequence: TGTGCCAGCAGCTTAACCCCACGGGGGTACGAGCAGTACTTC.